The subject of this entry is one TCR beta chain. No antigen is known for it. TCRdb's copy holds only in-frame clones and misses some; the assay was immunoSEQ multiplex PCR. The table has about 150,000 clones, around 84% seen once. The length of the CDR3 is 14 residues. V lost 2 bases and J 3 bases, leaving 11 bases between the germline ends. Germline assignment: CDR1 MNHNY and CDR2 SVGAGI (reference sequence). The entry originates in a study of PD-1 blockade in classical Hodgkin lymphoma. Study-level findings and limits: Exclusion was the outcome for patients who began nivolumab under 1 year after ASCT.

Every patient experienced relapse after autologous stem cell transplantation, and brentuximab vedotin exposure varied. This TCR came from a human donor with classical Hodgkin lymphoma. The J gene is TRBJ2-7, the V gene TRBV6-6; D is undetermined. Sequences were derived from peripheral blood mononuclear cells (PBMCs), sampled before the second cycle of nivolumab. The DNA of the CDR3 is TGTGCCAGCAGTTACAACCCCGTAAGCTACGAGCAGTACTTC. It translates to CASSYNPVSYEQYF.